This T cell receptor (beta chain) was identified during a study of cytomegalovirus exposure and HLA in healthy donors. About the research overall: The 120 or so validation repertoires matched the 650 to 850 first-cohort repertoires in platform, a later analysis reported. Study results and limitations: There were some public TCRs occurring in many donors, but most TCR sequences were rare. In the roughly 110 validation repertoires, approximately 93% of cluster scores exceeded 0, per a later analysis.

The donors formed part of the roughly 120-subject validation cohort, distinct from the roughly 660-subject first cohort. Of note for this clone: Its matching antigen is unknown.

Method: immunoSEQ multiplex PCR; TCRdb's copy keeps in-frame clones and lacks some. The table includes about 140,000 clones, around 90% detected once. V lost 1 base and J lost 5, with 11 bases in between. The CDR3 extends over 14 amino acids. CDR1 LNHDA and CDR2 SQIVND come from the germline V gene (reference sequence). The TCR comes from a woman aged 18-35 years in good health and CMV-seropositive. The J gene is TRBJ1-1, the V gene TRBV19; possible D gene TRBD1, 6 bases. What was sequenced was PBMCs. The CDR3 is CASSIARRGTEAFF. The CDR3 DNA reads as TGTGCCAGTAGTATAGCCAGAAGGGGGACTGAAGCTTTCTTT.